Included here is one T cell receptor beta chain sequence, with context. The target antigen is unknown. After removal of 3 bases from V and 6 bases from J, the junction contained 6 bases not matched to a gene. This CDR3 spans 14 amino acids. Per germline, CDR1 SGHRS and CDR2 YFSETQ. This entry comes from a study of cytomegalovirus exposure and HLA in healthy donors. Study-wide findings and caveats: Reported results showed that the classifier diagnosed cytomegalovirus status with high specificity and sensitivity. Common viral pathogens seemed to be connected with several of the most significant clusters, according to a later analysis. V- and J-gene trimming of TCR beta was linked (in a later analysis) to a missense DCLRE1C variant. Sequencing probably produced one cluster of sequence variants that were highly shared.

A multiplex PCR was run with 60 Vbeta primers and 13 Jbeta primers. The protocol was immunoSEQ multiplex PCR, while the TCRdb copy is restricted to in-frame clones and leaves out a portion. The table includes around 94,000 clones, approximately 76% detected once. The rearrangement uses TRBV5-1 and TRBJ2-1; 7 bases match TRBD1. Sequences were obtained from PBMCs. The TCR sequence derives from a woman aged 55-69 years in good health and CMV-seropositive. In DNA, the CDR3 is TGCGCCAGCAGCTGGGGACAGCGTTCCAATGAGCAGTTCTTC. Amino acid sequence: CASSWGQRSNEQFF.